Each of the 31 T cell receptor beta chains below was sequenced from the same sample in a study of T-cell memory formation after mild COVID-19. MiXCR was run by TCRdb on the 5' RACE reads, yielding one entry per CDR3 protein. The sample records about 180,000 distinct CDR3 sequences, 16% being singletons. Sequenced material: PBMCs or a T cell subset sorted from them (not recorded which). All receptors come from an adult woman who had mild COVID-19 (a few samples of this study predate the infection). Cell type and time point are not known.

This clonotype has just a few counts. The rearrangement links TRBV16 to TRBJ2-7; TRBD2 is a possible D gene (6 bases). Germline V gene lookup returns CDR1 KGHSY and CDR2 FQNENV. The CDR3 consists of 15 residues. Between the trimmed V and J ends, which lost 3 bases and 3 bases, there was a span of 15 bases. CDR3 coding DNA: TGTGCCAGCAGCCAGGGGTTGGCGGGGCTCTACGAGCAGTACTTC. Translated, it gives CASSQGLAGLYEQYF. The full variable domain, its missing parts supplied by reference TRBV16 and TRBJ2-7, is GEEVAQTPKHLVRGEGQKAKLYCAPIKGHSYVFWYQQVLKNEFKFLISFQNENVFDETGMPKERFSAKCLPNSPCSLEIQATKLEDSAVYFCASSQGLAGLYEQYFGPGTRLTVT.

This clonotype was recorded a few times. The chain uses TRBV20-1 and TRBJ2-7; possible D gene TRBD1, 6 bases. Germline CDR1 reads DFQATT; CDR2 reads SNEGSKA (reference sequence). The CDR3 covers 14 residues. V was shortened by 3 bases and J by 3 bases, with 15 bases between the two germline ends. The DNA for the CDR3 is TGCAGTGCTAGGGGGACACCCGGATACTACGAGCAGTACTTC. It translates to CSARGTPGYYEQYF.

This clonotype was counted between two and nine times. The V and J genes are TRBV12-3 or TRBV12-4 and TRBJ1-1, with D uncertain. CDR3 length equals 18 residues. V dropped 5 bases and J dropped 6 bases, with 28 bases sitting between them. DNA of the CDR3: TGTGCCAGCAGTCCACCGGGTATGCAGCGGGCGCCGAGGGCTGAAGCTTTCTTT. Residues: CASSPPGMQRAPRAEAFF.

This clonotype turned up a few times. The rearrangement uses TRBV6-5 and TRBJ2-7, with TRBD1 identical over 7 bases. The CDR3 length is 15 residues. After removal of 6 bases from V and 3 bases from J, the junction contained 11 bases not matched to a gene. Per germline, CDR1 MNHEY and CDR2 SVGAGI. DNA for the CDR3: TGTGCCAGCAGGCGATTCCGGACAGGCTTCTACGAGCAGTACTTC. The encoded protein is CASRRFRTGFYEQYF.

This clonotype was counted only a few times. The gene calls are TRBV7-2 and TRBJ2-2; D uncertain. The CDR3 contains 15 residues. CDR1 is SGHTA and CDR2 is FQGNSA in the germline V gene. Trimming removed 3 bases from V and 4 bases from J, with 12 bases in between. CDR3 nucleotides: TGTGCCAGCAGCTTCCCCACCCACACCACCGGGGAGCTGTTTTTT. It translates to CASSFPTHTTGELFF.

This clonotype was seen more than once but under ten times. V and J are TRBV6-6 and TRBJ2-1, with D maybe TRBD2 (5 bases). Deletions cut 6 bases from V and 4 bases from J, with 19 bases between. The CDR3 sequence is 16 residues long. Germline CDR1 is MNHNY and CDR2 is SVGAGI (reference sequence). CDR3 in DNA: TGTGCCAGCAGCTCCCGGAGCGCGGGCGCTTACAATGAGCAGTTCTTC. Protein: CASSSRSAGAYNEQFF.

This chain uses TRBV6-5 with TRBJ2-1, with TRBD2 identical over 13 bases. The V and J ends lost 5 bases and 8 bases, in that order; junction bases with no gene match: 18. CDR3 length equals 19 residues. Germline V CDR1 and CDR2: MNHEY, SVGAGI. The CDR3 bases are TGTGCCAGCAGTCCCACTAGGACTAGCGGGAGAAGGATCGAGGATGAGCAGTTCTTC. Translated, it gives CASSPTRTSGRRIEDEQFF.

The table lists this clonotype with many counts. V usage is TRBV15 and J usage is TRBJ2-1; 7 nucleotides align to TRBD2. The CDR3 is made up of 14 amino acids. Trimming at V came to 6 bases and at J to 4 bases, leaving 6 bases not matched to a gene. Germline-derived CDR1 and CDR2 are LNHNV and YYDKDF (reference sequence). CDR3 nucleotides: TGTGCCACCAGGCTGGCTAGCGGATACAATGAGCAGTTCTTC. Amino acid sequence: CATRLASGYNEQFF.

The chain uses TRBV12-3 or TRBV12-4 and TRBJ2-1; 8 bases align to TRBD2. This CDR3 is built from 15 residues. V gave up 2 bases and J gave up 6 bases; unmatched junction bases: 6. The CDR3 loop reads CASSLPGGQANEQFF. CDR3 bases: TGTGCCAGCAGTTTACCGGGAGGGCAGGCCAATGAGCAGTTCTTC.

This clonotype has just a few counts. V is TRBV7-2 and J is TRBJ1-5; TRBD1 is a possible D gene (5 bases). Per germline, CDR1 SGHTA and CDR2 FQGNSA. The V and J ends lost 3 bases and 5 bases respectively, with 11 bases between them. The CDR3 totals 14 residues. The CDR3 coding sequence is TGTGCCAGCAGCTTGGACATTTCTTATCAGCCCCAGCATTTT. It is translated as CASSLDISYQPQHF.

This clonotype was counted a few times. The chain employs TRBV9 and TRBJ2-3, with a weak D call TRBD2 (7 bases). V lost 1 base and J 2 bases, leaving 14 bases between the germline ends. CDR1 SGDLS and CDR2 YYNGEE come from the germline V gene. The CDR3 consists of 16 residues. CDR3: CASSVMGGGSTDTQYF. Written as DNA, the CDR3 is TGTGCCAGCAGCGTAATGGGAGGGGGTTCCACAGATACGCAGTATTTT.

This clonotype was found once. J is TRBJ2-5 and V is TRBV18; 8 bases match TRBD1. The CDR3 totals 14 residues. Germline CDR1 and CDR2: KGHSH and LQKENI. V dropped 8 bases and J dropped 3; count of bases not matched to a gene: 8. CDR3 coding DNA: TGTGCCAGCGCGGGGACGACAGGGGAAGAGACCCAGTACTTC. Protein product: CASAGTTGEETQYF. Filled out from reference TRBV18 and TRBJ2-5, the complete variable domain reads NAGVMQNPRHLVRRRGQEARLRCSPMKGHSHVYWYRQLPEEGLKFMVYLQKENIIDESGMPKERFSAEFPKEGPSILRIQQVVRGDSAAYFCASAGTTGEETQYFGPGTRLLVL.

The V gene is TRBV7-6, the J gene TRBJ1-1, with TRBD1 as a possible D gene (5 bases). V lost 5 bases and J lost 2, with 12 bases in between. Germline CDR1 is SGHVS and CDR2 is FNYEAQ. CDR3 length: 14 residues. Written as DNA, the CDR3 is TGTGCCAGCAGCCCCGGGACGGATAACACTGAAGCTTTCTTT. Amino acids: CASSPGTDNTEAFF.

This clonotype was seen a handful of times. Here the CDR3 DNA reads TGCGCCAGCCAGGGGGCAACAGATACGCAGTATTTT. This sequence encodes CASQGATDTQYF. The chain couples TRBV5-1 to TRBJ2-3; TRBD1 agrees at 8 bases. Germline CDR1 SGHRS, CDR2 YFSETQ. The CDR3 totals 12 residues. With V trimmed by 7 bases and J by 3 bases, 1 base remained unmatched.

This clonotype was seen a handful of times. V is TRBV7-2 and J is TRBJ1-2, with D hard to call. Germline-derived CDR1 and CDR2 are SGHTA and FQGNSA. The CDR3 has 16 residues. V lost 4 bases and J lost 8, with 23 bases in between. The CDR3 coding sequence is TGTGCCAGCAGCTACGAAGCTATAGGACCCCGCAGGGGCTACACCTTC. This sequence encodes CASSYEAIGPRRGYTF.

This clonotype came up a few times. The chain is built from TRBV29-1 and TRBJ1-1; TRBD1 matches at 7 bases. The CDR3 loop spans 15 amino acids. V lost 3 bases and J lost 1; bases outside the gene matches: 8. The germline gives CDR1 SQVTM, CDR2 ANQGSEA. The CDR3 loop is CSVDPTGAPNTEAFF. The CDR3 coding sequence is TGCAGCGTTGACCCAACAGGGGCCCCGAACACTGAAGCTTTCTTT.

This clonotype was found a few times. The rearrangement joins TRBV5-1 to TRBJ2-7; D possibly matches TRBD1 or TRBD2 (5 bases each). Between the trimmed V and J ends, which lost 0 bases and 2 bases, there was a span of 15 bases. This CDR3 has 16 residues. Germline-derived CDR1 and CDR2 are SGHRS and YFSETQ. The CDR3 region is CASSLATGGAAYEQYF. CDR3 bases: TGCGCCAGCAGCTTGGCCACTGGGGGTGCAGCCTACGAGCAGTACTTC.

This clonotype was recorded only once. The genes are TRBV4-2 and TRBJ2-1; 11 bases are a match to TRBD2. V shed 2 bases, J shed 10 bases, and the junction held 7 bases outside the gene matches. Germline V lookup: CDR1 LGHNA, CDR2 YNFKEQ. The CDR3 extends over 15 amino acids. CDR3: CASSQSLAGGWEQFF. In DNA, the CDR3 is TGTGCCAGCAGCCAATCCCTAGCGGGGGGCTGGGAGCAGTTCTTC.

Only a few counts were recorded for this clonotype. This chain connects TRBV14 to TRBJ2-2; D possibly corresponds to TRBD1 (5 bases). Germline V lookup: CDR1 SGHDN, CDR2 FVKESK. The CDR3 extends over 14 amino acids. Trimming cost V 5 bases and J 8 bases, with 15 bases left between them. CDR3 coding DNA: TGTGCCAGCAGCTTGGGCAGGGCCCATGGGGAGCTGTTTTTT. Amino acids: CASSLGRAHGELFF.

The CDR3 here is CASSPASASTDTQYF. CDR3 in DNA: TGCGCCAGCAGCCCTGCCAGCGCAAGCACAGATACGCAGTATTTT. The chain couples TRBV5-1 to TRBJ2-3; D not resolved. Germline-derived CDR1 and CDR2 are SGHRS and YFSETQ. The CDR3 covers 15 residues. V lost 4 bases and J 0 bases, leaving 12 bases between the germline ends. Drawing the rest from reference TRBV5-1 and TRBJ2-3, the complete variable domain is KAGVTQTPRYLIKTRGQQVTLSCSPISGHRSVSWYQQTPGQGLQFLFEYFSETQRNKGNFPGRFSGRQFSNSRSEMNVSTLELGDSALYLCASSPASASTDTQYFGPGTRLTVL.

CDR3 in DNA: TGCGCCAGCAGCTTGGCTAACTCAGACTACAATGAGCAGTTCTTC. Translation: CASSLANSDYNEQFF. The V and J genes are TRBV5-1 and TRBJ2-1; D ambiguous. The CDR3 consists of 15 residues. Germline lookup yields CDR1 SGHRS and CDR2 YFSETQ. Trimming took off 0 bases at V and 3 bases at J, with 10 bases between the two ends.

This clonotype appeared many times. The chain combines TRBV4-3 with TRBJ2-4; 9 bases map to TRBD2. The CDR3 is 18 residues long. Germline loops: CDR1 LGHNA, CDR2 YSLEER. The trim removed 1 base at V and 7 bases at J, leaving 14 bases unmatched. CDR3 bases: TGCGCCAGCAGCCAAGCTTCATCTTTGGCGGGAGGGGGGAACATTCAGTACTTC. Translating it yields CASSQASSLAGGGNIQYF.

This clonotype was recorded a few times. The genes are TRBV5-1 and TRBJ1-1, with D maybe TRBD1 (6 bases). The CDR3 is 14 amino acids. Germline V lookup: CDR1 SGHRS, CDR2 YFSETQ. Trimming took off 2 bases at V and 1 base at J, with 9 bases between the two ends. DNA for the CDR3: TGCGCCAGCAGCTTTGGACAGTCGAACACTGAAGCTTTCTTT. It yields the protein CASSFGQSNTEAFF.

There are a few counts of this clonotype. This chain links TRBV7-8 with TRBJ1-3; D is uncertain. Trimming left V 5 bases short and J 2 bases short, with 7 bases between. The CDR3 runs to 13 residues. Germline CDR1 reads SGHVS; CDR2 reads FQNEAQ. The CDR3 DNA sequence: TGTGCCAGCAGCCCGAATACTGGAAACACCATATATTTT. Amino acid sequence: CASSPNTGNTIYF.

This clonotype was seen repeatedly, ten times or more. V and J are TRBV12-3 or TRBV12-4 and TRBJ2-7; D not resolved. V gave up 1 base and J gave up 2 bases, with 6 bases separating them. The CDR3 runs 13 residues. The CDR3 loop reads CASSLGFAYEQYF. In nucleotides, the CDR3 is TGTGCCAGCAGTTTAGGGTTCGCCTACGAGCAGTACTTC.

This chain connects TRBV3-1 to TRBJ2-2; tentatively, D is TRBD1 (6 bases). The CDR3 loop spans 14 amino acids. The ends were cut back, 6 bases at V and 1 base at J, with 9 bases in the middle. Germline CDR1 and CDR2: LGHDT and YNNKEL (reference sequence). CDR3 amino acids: CASRSGQNTGELFF. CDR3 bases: TGTGCCAGCAGATCGGGACAGAACACCGGGGAGCTGTTTTTT.

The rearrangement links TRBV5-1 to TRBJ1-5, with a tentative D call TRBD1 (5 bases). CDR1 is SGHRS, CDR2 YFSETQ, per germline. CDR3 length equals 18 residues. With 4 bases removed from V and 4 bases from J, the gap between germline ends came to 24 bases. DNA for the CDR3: TGCGCCAGCAGCCCGGTCCCGAGGGGAGGGTATAGGAATCAGCCCCAGCATTTT. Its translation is CASSPVPRGGYRNQPQHF.

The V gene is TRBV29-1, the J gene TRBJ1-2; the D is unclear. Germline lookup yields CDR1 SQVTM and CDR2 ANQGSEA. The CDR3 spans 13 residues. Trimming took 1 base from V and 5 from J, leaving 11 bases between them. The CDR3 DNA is TGCAGCGTTGAAGGGAATAGAGGGTATGGCTACACCTTC. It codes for CSVEGNRGYGYTF.

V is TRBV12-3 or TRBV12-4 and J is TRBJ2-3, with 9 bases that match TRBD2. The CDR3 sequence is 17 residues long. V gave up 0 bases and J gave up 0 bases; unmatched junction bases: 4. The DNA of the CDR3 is TGTGCCAGCAGTTTAGCGCGGCTAGCGGGAAGCACAGATACGCAGTATTTT. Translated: CASSLARLAGSTDTQYF.

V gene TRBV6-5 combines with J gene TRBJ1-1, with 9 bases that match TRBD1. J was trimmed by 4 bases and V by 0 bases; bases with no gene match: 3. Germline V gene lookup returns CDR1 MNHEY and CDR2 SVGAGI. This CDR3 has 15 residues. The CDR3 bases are TGTGCCAGCAGTTACTCACAGGGGGCCGGCACTGAAGCTTTCTTT. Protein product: CASSYSQGAGTEAFF.

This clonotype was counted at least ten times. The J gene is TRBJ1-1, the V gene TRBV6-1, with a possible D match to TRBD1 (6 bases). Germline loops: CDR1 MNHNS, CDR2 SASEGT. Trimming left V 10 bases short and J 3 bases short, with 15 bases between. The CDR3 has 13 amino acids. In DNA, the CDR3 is TGTGCCAACAAAGACAGGTTGGACACTGAAGCTTTCTTT. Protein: CANKDRLDTEAFF.